This entry lists 30 T cell receptor beta chains sequenced from one sample in a study of cytomegalovirus exposure and HLA in healthy donors. Primers: 60 Vbeta forward and 13 Jbeta reverse. The protocol was immunoSEQ multiplex PCR, while the TCRdb copy is restricted to in-frame clones and leaves out a portion. This repertoire includes 96,000 or so clones. Sequenced material: PBMCs. These receptor sequences come from a woman aged 30 to 39 in good health and CMV-seronegative.

The chain employs TRBV9 and TRBJ2-5; 12 bases agree with TRBD2. J was trimmed by 4 bases and V by 2 bases; bases with no gene match: 3. Germline CDR1 and CDR2: SGDLS and YYNGEE. The CDR3 runs 15 residues. Here the CDR3 DNA reads TGTGCCAGCAGCGTTTCACTAGCGGGAGGAGAGACCCAGTACTTC. This encodes CASSVSLAGGETQYF.

The chain carries TRBV28 and TRBJ1-1; D is ambiguous. Trimming took 10 bases from V and 2 from J, leaving 11 bases between them. CDR1 and CDR2 (germline): MDHEN, SYDVKM. CDR3 size: 12 residues. CDR3 bases: TGTGCCATCACTAGACCAAACACTGAAGCTTTCTTT. The encoded protein is CAITRPNTEAFF.

The V gene is TRBV7-9, the J gene TRBJ2-7; 7 positions agree with TRBD1. Looked up from germline, CDR1 is SEHNR and CDR2 is FQNEAQ (reference sequence). The CDR3 contains 16 residues. After removal of 1 base from V and 3 bases from J, the junction contained 9 bases not matched to a gene. The CDR3 here is CASSLGNRGGFYEQYF. CDR3 nucleotide sequence: TGTGCCAGCAGCTTAGGTAACAGGGGCGGTTTCTACGAGCAGTACTTC. The full variable domain, rest sourced from reference TRBV7-9 and TRBJ2-7, is DTGVSQNPRHKITKRGQNVTFRCDPISEHNRLYWYRQTLGQGPEFLTYFQNEAQLEKSRLLSDRFSAERPKGSFSTLEIQRTEQGDSAMYLCASSLGNRGGFYEQYFGPGTRLTVT.

The chain is built from TRBV6-6 and TRBJ2-5, with D maybe TRBD2 (6 bases). The CDR3 loop spans 15 amino acids. V lost 0 bases, J lost 2 bases, and 10 bases lay in between. Germline V lookup: CDR1 MNHNY, CDR2 SVGAGI (reference sequence). CDR3 sequence reads: CASSYSRGKQETQYF. DNA of the CDR3: TGTGCCAGCAGTTACTCTCGGGGGAAGCAAGAGACCCAGTACTTC.

The rearrangement links TRBV28 to TRBJ1-5; TRBD1 matches at 7 bases. From germline, CDR1 is MDHEN and CDR2 SYDVKM. The CDR3 consists of 16 residues. Unmatched junction bases numbered 13, after V lost 6 bases and J lost 5 bases. This CDR3 is CASRDRQGRWDQPQHF. DNA for the CDR3: TGTGCCAGCAGGGACCGACAGGGCCGCTGGGATCAGCCCCAGCATTTT.

This chain uses TRBV9 with TRBJ2-3; 8 nucleotides match TRBD1. V was clipped by 3 bases and J by 4 bases; unmatched bases: 10. Germline values: CDR1 SGDLS, CDR2 YYNGEE. The CDR3 totals 16 residues. The CDR3: CASSARPDRGPDTQYF. The CDR3 DNA reads as TGTGCCAGCAGCGCACGACCCGACAGGGGTCCAGATACGCAGTATTTT.

The chain couples TRBV4-2 to TRBJ2-7; 9 bases are shared with TRBD2. The CDR3 runs to 16 residues. V lost 0 bases and J lost 3; bases outside the gene matches: 6. CDR1 and CDR2 (germline): LGHNA, YNFKEQ. The CDR3 DNA reads as TGTGCCAGCAGCCAAGAGGGGAGACTAGCGGACTACGAGCAGTACTTC. Translating gives CASSQEGRLADYEQYF.

V usage is TRBV6-1 and J usage is TRBJ2-1; 11 bases are a match to TRBD2. The CDR3 is 14 residues long. V trimming: 6 bases; J trimming: 3 bases; junction bases outside the gene matches: 1. Germline CDR1 reads MNHNS; CDR2 reads SASEGT. CDR3 loop: CASRLAGVYNEQFF. The CDR3 region has the DNA TGTGCCAGCAGACTAGCGGGAGTCTACAATGAGCAGTTCTTC.

The chain combines TRBV14 with TRBJ2-7; weak D call: TRBD1 (6 bases). The CDR3 is 17 amino acids. CDR1 and CDR2 (germline): SGHDN, FVKESK. The V end lost 4 bases, the J end lost 4 bases, and 23 bases lay between the germline ends. In nucleotides, the CDR3 is TGTGCCAGCAGCCCAGCAAAGGGAAGGGGGATCACTTACGAGCAGTACTTC. It specifies CASSPAKGRGITYEQYF.

This sequence joins TRBV9 and TRBJ1-6; no definite D call. This CDR3 is 13 amino acids long. CDR1 is SGDLS, CDR2 YYNGEE, per germline. The V end was cut by 1 base, the J end by 9 bases, with 8 bases between. As DNA, the CDR3 is TGTGCCAGCAGCGTACGGTACGGTTCACCCCTCCACTTT. This translates into CASSVRYGSPLHF.

The chain uses TRBV7-9 and TRBJ2-5, with 7 bases matching TRBD2. Germline-derived CDR1 and CDR2 are SEHNR and FQNEAQ (reference sequence). V was clipped by 1 base and J by 8 bases; unmatched bases: 10. The CDR3 runs 15 residues. CDR3 loop: CASSLDRDYPQTQYF. DNA of the CDR3: TGTGCCAGCAGCTTAGATCGGGACTACCCCCAAACCCAGTACTTC.

The rearrangement joins TRBV9 to TRBJ1-6; TRBD1 might be the D (5 bases). Germline V gives CDR1 SGDLS, CDR2 YYNGEE. Trimming took 0 bases from V and 10 from J, leaving 14 bases between them. This CDR3 is built from 15 residues. This chain's CDR3 is CASSVDGDWNSPLHF. CDR3 sequence (DNA): TGTGCCAGCAGCGTAGATGGGGACTGGAACTCACCCCTCCACTTT.

The rearrangement uses TRBV28 and TRBJ2-7; D remains unclear. The V end lost 4 bases, the J end lost 0 bases, and 10 bases lay between the germline ends. This CDR3 is 14 amino acids long. CDR1 and CDR2 from the germline V gene are MDHEN and SYDVKM. CDR3 region: CASSSLGRSYEQYF. The CDR3 DNA is TGTGCCAGCAGTTCGCTTGGCCGCTCCTACGAGCAGTACTTC.

This chain joins TRBV7-3 and TRBJ1-1; D call uncertain. Trimming cost V 1 base and J 1 base, with 4 bases left between them. CDR3 length: 13 residues. The germline V gene has CDR1 SGHTA and CDR2 FQGTGA. CDR3 protein: CASSLRENTEAFF. CDR3 sequence (DNA): TGTGCCAGCAGCTTAAGAGAGAACACTGAAGCTTTCTTT.

The rearrangement links TRBV6-1 to TRBJ1-1, with D unclear. V lost 7 bases, J lost 2 bases, and 8 bases lay in between. Germline V gene sequence: CDR1 MNHNS, CDR2 SASEGT. The CDR3 covers 12 residues. The CDR3 spells CASKPGNTEAFF. In DNA form, the CDR3 reads TGTGCCAGCAAGCCAGGAAACACTGAAGCTTTCTTT.

The genes are TRBV13 and TRBJ1-2, with D tentatively TRBD1 (6 bases). In germline, CDR1 is PRHDT, CDR2 FYEKMQ (reference sequence). The length of the CDR3 is 12 residues. V was trimmed by 6 bases and J by 8 bases, leaving 13 bases between them. Here the CDR3 reads CASSTRGAGYTF. The CDR3 DNA reads TGTGCCAGCAGTACTCGGGGGGCCGGCTACACCTTC.

The chain is built from TRBV7-2 and TRBJ1-5, with unresolved D. Germline CDR1 SGHTA, CDR2 FQGNSA. This CDR3 contains 14 residues. Trimming left V 1 base short and J 4 bases short, with 8 bases between. CDR3 nucleotide sequence: TGTGCCAGCAGCTTAGTTGCGGGTAATCAGCCCCAGCATTTT. Its protein is CASSLVAGNQPQHF. The complete variable domain, with remaining parts taken from reference TRBV7-2 and TRBJ1-5, reads GAGVSQSPSNKVTEKGKDVELRCDPISGHTALYWYRQSLGQGLEFLIYFQGNSAPDKSGLPSDRFSAERTGGSVSTLTIQRTQQEDSAVYLCASSLVAGNQPQHFGDGTRLSIL.

The chain joins TRBV5-5 to TRBJ2-5; the D is unclear. With 0 bases removed from V and 0 bases from J, the gap between germline ends came to 6 bases. CDR1 and CDR2 (germline): SGHKS, YYEKEE (reference sequence). The CDR3 sequence is 14 residues long. The CDR3 loop is CASSLVADQETQYF. Written as DNA, the CDR3 is TGTGCCAGCAGCTTGGTGGCAGACCAAGAGACCCAGTACTTC.

The V and J genes are TRBV27 and TRBJ2-5, with D perhaps TRBD2 (6 bases). V lost 5 bases to trimming and J lost 2 bases, with 12 bases between them. The germline CDR1 and CDR2 sequences are MNHEY and SMNVEV (reference sequence). The CDR3 has 14 amino acids. CDR3 protein: CASSLLAEQETQYF. In DNA form, the CDR3 reads TGTGCCAGCAGTCTCTTAGCGGAACAAGAGACCCAGTACTTC.

This chain uses TRBV7-9 with TRBJ1-5; a weak D match, TRBD1 (6 bases). CDR3 length: 12 residues. CDR1 is SEHNR and CDR2 is FQNEAQ in the germline V gene (reference sequence). The ends were cut back, 5 bases at V and 6 bases at J, with 8 bases in the middle. CDR3 DNA sequence: TGTGCCAGCAGCCAAGGGGGTCAGCCCCAGCATTTT. Translation gives CASSQGGQPQHF.

This chain links TRBV29-1 with TRBJ2-7, with 13 bases that match TRBD2. Germline CDR1 reads SQVTM; CDR2 reads ANQGSEA. With V trimmed by 6 bases and J by 6 bases, 5 bases remained unmatched. CDR3 length: 13 residues. For the CDR3, the DNA is TGCAGCGTGCGGACTAGCGGGGGAAGCGAGCAGTACTTC. Protein product: CSVRTSGGSEQYF.

V is TRBV2 and J is TRBJ2-3, with D tentatively TRBD1 (5 bases). Germline CDR1 reads SNHLY; CDR2 reads FYNNEI. CDR3 size: 15 residues. V was shortened by 1 base and J by 2 bases, with 10 bases between the two germline ends. The CDR3 bases are TGTGCCAGCAGTGAAGGGCAGGGAATCACAGATACGCAGTATTTT. It specifies CASSEGQGITDTQYF.

V and J are TRBV10-1 and TRBJ2-2; 9 bases line up with TRBD1. The junction had 4 bases not matched to a gene; V was cut back by 4 bases and J by 4 bases. This CDR3 is built from 15 residues. Germline CDR1 is WNHNN and CDR2 is SYGVQD (reference sequence). For the CDR3, the DNA is TGCGCCAGCAGTGTAGACAGGGGGGTCACCGGGGAGCTGTTTTTT. Its protein is CASSVDRGVTGELFF.

The genes are TRBV19 and TRBJ1-6, with a possible D match to TRBD1 (6 bases). This CDR3 contains 16 residues. V shed 3 bases and J shed 7 bases, with 16 bases lying between them. CDR1 and CDR2 from the germline V gene are LNHDA and SQIVND (reference sequence). CDR3 coding DNA: TGTGCCAGTAGTATTCGAGGGGACAACCTAAATTCACCCCTCCACTTT. This translates into CASSIRGDNLNSPLHF.

The V and J genes are TRBV11-3 and TRBJ2-7; TRBD1 is a possible D gene (6 bases). The V and J ends lost 2 bases and 5 bases respectively, with 7 bases between them. The V gene's germline CDR1 is SGHNT and CDR2 YENEEA. CDR3 length equals 12 residues. This CDR3 is CASSLRGNEQYF. CDR3 nucleotide sequence: TGTGCCAGCAGCTTAAGGGGGAACGAGCAGTACTTC.

The chain joins TRBV25-1 to TRBJ2-5; D perhaps matches TRBD2 (5 bases). The CDR3 runs to 13 residues. V dropped 5 bases and J dropped 6 bases, with 13 bases sitting between them. The germline CDR1 and CDR2 sequences are MGHDK and SYGVNS. The CDR3 bases are TGTGCCAGCAGTTGGCGGGCAGAGCAGACCCAGTACTTC. It codes for CASSWRAEQTQYF.

The chain has TRBV7-2 and TRBJ1-6; D not resolved. V lost 3 bases to trimming and J lost 0 bases, with 6 bases between them. CDR1 is SGHTA, CDR2 FQGNSA, per germline. The CDR3 contains 15 residues. The CDR3 loop is CASSFTSSYNSPLHF. CDR3 sequence (DNA): TGTGCCAGCAGCTTTACCAGCTCCTATAATTCACCCCTCCACTTT. Drawing the rest from reference TRBV7-2 and TRBJ1-6, the complete variable domain is GAGVSQSPSNKVTEKGKDVELRCDPISGHTALYWYRQSLGQGLEFLIYFQGNSAPDKSGLPSDRFSAERTGGSVSTLTIQRTQQEDSAVYLCASSFTSSYNSPLHFGNGTRLTVT.

The rearrangement uses TRBV19 and TRBJ1-5; maybe TRBD1 (5 bases). Germline-derived CDR1 and CDR2 are LNHDA and SQIVND (reference sequence). The V and J ends lost 5 bases and 4 bases respectively, with 12 bases between them. This CDR3 is 14 amino acids long. CDR3 sequence (DNA): TGTGCCAGTAGTCCCGACAGATTTAATCAGCCCCAGCATTTT. It specifies CASSPDRFNQPQHF.

V gene TRBV7-9 combines with J gene TRBJ2-7; the match to TRBD2 covers 9 bases. This CDR3 has 15 amino acids. Germline trimming cut 3 bases from V and 2 bases from J; bases unmatched to any gene: 5. Germline CDR1 reads SEHNR; CDR2 reads FQNEAQ (reference sequence). The CDR3 loop reads CASSFFSGRTYEQYF. The CDR3 DNA follows: TGTGCCAGCAGCTTTTTTAGCGGGAGAACCTACGAGCAGTACTTC. The whole variable domain, filled in from reference TRBV7-9 and TRBJ2-7, reads DTGVSQNPRHKITKRGQNVTFRCDPISEHNRLYWYRQTLGQGPEFLTYFQNEAQLEKSRLLSDRFSAERPKGSFSTLEIQRTEQGDSAMYLCASSFFSGRTYEQYFGPGTRLTVT.

The chain employs TRBV2 and TRBJ2-1; 11 bases map to TRBD2. The CDR3 runs 15 residues. Losses at the gene ends were 3 bases for V and 8 bases for J; bases not matched to a gene: 6. The V gene's germline CDR1 is SNHLY and CDR2 FYNNEI. The CDR3 nucleotides read TGTGCCAGCAGTGACCCCCTAGCGGGAGGACATGAGCAGTTCTTC. This sequence encodes CASSDPLAGGHEQFF.